This section outlines one T cell receptor beta chain sequence together with its context. What it binds is not known. The data originate from a study of beta chain features in type 1 diabetes. Study-wide context: Examination spanned 90 million to 140 million sorted cells from all samples. Study-level results: Type 1 diabetes patients showed fewer insertions and more deletions at VDJ junctions. The study found moderately but significantly shorter TCRB CDR3s in all four CD4+ subsets of Type 1 diabetes patients.

A single heparinised blood sample, averaging around 0.11 L, was obtained per donor. CD4+ naive, central memory, regulatory and stem cell-like memory subsets were isolated by sorting on CD45RO/CCR7/CD25/CD127/CD95/CD27. The CDR3 is 14 residues long. CDR1 and CDR2 (germline): GTSNPN, SVGIG (reference sequence). V was cut by 8 bases and J by 2 bases, with 13 bases left in between. Isolated RNA was reverse transcribed in full, so expressed TCRB transcripts were sequenced. Profiling relied on immunoSEQ multiplex PCR, and the TCRdb table lists in-frame clones only, not all of them. The table lists 550,000 to 850,000 clones, 13% of them singletons.

The sequence derives from a man aged 18-30 years with type 1 diabetes. Sequencing input: naive CD4+ T cells from blood. The V call is TRBV30, the J call TRBJ2-6, with TRBD1 as a possible D gene (6 bases). CDR3 amino acids: CAAQQGAGANVLTF. CDR3 sequence (DNA): TGTGCCGCACAACAGGGCGCTGGGGCCAACGTCCTGACTTTC. Together with reference TRBV30 and TRBJ2-6, the CDR3 gives the full variable domain: SQTIHQWPATLVQPVGSPLSLECTVEGTSNPNLYWYRQAAGRGLQLLFYSVGIGQISSEVPQNLSASRPQDRQFILSSKKLLLSDSGFYLCAAQQGAGANVLTFGAGSRLTVL.